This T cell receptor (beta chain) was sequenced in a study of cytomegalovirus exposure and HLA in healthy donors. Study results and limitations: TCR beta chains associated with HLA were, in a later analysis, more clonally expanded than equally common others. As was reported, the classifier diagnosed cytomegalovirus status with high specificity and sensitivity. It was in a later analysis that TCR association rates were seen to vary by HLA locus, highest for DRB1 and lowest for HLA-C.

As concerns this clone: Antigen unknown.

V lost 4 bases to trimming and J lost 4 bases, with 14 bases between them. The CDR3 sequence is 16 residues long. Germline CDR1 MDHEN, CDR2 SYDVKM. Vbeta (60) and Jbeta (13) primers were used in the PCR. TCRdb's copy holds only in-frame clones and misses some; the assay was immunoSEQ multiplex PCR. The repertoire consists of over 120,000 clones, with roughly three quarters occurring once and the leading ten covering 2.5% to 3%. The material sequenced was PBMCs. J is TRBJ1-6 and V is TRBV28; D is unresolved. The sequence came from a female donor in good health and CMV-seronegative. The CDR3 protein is CASSSLRSEYNSPLHF. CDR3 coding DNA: TGTGCCAGCAGTTCCCTTCGATCCGAGTATAATTCACCCCTCCACTTT.